This T cell receptor beta chain is from a study of blood T cell repertoires in COVID-19. The CDR3 has 13 residues. Germline loops: CDR1 SGHRS, CDR2 YFSETQ. Between the trimmed V and J ends, which lost 3 bases and 4 bases, there was a span of 8 bases. Using immunoSEQ multiplex PCR, the repertoire was profiled, and TCRdb retains in-frame clones only, with some absent. The sample comprises 490,000 or so clones, 88% of which are singletons, and 1.5% to 2% rests with the top ten. The chain uses TRBV5-1 and TRBJ1-3; possible D gene TRBD1, 6 bases. Material for sequencing was PBMCs or T cells enriched from blood (not recorded which). The source of this sequence is a woman aged 40 to 50 who had recovered from COVID-19. CDR3 residues: CASSSGQGNTIYF. The CDR3 DNA reads TGCGCCAGCAGCTCCGGACAGGGAAACACCATATATTTT. The variable domain in full, completed from reference TRBV5-1 and TRBJ1-3, reads KAGVTQTPRYLIKTRGQQVTLSCSPISGHRSVSWYQQTPGQGLQFLFEYFSETQRNKGNFPGRFSGRQFSNSRSEMNVSTLELGDSALYLCASSSGQGNTIYFGEGSWLTVV.